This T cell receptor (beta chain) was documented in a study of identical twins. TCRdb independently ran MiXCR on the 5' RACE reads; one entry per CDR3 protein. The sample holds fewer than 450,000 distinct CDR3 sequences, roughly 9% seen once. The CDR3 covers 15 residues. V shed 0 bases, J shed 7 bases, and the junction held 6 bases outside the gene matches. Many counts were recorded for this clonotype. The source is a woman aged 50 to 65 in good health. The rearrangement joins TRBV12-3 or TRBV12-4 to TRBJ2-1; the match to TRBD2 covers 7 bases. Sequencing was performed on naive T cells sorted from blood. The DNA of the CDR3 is TGTGCCAGCAGTTTAGCGGGAGGGCAGAGAAATGAGCAGTTCTTC. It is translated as CASSLAGGQRNEQFF.